The entry below gives a single T cell receptor (beta chain) sequence along with its context. MiXCR was run by TCRdb on the RT-PCR reads, yielding one entry per CDR3 protein. The sample lists 180,000 or so distinct CDR3 sequences; approximately 12% were seen once. This specimen comes from a study of response to subunit inactivated influenza vaccine. Germline CDR1 MGHRA, CDR2 YSYEKL. J gave up 5 bases and V 0 bases, and 6 bases lay outside the gene matches. This CDR3 is 16 amino acids long. In addition, the sample was reused for a study of T cells expressing NK-cell markers. That investigation notes: The authors generated TCR beta cDNA through 5'RACE template switching with UMIs. HCMV seropositivity marked seven of the eight sequenced donors; one was seronegative. One observes that, in a handful of donors, these clonotypes were also the leading ones within the CD3+CD56-NKG2C+ fraction.

The source is a middle-aged man who received an inactivated influenza vaccine. This chain connects TRBV4-1 to TRBJ1-1, with 10 bases aligning to TRBD1. The sequenced sample was CD8+ T cells sorted from PBMCs, obtained roughly 12 days after vaccination. The CDR3 region has the DNA TGCGCCAGCAGCCAAGATCGGACAGGGGGGGGAACTGAAGCTTTCTTT. Translated: CASSQDRTGGGTEAFF.